The source of this TCR beta chain is a study of blood T cell repertoires in COVID-19. At the level of the study: Italy, Spain and the United States were the sources of the convalescent and acute COVID-19 samples. The cDNA or gDNA used as material had been derived from T cells, B-cell-depleted T cells, or PBMCs.

V shed 3 bases and J 10 bases; nucleotides not matched to a gene: 9. Germline V gene sequence: CDR1 LNHDA, CDR2 SQIVND (reference sequence). The CDR3 has 15 amino acids. Sequenced by immunoSEQ multiplex PCR; TCRdb stores in-frame clones only, minus some. The sample has approximately 190,000 clones, roughly 80% seen once. The gene calls are TRBV19 and TRBJ2-1; the match to TRBD2 covers 10 bases. Material: peripheral blood. The sequence was obtained from a man aged 55 to 70 with active or convalescent COVID-19. The CDR3 loop is CASSMWVAGGGEQFF. The CDR3 region has the DNA TGTGCCAGTAGTATGTGGGTAGCGGGAGGAGGCGAGCAGTTCTTC. Full variable domain (remainder filled in from reference TRBV19 and TRBJ2-1): DGGITQSPKYLFRKEGQNVTLSCEQNLNHDAMYWYRQDPGQGLRLIYYSQIVNDFQKGDIAEGYSVSREKKESFPLTVTSAQKNPTAFYLCASSMWVAGGGEQFFGPGTRLTVL.